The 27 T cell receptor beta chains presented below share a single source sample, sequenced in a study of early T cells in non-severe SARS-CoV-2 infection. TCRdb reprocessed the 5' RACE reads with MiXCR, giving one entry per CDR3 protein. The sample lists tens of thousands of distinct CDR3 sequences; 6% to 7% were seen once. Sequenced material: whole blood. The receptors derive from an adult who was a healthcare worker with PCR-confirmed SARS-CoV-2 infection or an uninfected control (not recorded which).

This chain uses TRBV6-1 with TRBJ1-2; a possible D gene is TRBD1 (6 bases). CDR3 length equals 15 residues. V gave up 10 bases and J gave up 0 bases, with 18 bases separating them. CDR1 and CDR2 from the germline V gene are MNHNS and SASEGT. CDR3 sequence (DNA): TGTGCCAACCAAGCAGCAGGGGCCTCTAACTATGGCTACACCTTC. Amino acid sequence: CANQAAGASNYGYTF.

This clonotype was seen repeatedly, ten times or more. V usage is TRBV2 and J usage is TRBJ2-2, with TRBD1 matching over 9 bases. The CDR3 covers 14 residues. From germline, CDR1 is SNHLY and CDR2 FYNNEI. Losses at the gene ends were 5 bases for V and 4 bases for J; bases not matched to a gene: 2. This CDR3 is CASSWGQGTGELFF. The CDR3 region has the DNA TGTGCCAGCAGTTGGGGACAGGGCACCGGGGAGCTGTTTTTT.

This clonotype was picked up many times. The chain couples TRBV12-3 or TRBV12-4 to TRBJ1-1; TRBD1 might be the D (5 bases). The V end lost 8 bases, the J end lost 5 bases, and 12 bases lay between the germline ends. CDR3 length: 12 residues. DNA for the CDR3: TGTGCCAGCTGCCAGGGAGGGACTGAAGCTTTCTTT. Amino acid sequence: CASCQGGTEAFF.

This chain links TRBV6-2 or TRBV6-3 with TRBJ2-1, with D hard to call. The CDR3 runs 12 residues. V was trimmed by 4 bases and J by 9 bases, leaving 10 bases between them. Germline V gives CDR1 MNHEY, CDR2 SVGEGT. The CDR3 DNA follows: TGTGCCAGCAGTTCGTCAAGGGTTGAGCAGTTCTTC. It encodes CASSSSRVEQFF.

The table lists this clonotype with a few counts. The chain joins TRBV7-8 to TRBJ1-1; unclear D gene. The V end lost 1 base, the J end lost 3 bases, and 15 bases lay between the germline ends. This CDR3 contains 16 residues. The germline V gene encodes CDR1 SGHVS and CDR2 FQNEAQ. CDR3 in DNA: TGTGCCAGCAGCTTAGTTGGGAAGGCGGGCGACACTGAAGCTTTCTTT. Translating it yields CASSLVGKAGDTEAFF. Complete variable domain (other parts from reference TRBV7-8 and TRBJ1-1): GAGVSQSPRYKVAKRGQDVALRCDPISGHVSLFWYQQALGQGPEFLTYFQNEAQLDKSGLPSDRFFAERPEGSVSTLKIQRTQQEDSAVYLCASSLVGKAGDTEAFFGQGTRLTVV.

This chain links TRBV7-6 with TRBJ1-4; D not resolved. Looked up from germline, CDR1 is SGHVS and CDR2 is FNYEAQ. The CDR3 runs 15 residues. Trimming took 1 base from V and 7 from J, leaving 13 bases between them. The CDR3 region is CASSLVGGGGEKLFF. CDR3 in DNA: TGTGCCAGCAGCTTAGTAGGTGGAGGAGGTGAAAAACTGTTTTTT. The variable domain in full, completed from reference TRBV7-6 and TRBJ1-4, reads GAGVSQSPRYKVTKRGQDVALRCDPISGHVSLYWYRQALGQGPEFLTYFNYEAQQDKSGLPNDRFSAERPEGSISTLTIQRTEQRDSAMYRCASSLVGGGGEKLFFGSGTQLSVL.

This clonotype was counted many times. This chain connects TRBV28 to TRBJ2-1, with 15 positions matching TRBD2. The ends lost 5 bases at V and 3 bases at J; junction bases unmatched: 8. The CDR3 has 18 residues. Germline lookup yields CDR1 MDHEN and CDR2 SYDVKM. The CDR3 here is CASSPRTSGGASYNEQFF. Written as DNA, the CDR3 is TGTGCCAGCAGTCCACGGACTAGCGGGGGGGCGAGCTACAATGAGCAGTTCTTC.

The CDR3 DNA reads as TGCAGTGCTAGAGATAGGCTAGCGGGGGGGAGAGAGACCCAGTACTTC. Translating it yields CSARDRLAGGRETQYF. The chain joins TRBV20-1 to TRBJ2-5; 12 bases fit TRBD2. Germline V gene lookup returns CDR1 DFQATT and CDR2 SNEGSKA (reference sequence). The CDR3 loop spans 16 amino acids. V lost 0 bases and J lost 4; bases outside the gene matches: 6.

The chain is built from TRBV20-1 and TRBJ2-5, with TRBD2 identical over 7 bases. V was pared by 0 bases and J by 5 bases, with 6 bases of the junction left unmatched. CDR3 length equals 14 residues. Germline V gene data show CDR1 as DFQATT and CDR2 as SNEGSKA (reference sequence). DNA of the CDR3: TGCAGTGCTAGAGACCCCAACGGGGGGGAGACCCAGTACTTC. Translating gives CSARDPNGGETQYF.

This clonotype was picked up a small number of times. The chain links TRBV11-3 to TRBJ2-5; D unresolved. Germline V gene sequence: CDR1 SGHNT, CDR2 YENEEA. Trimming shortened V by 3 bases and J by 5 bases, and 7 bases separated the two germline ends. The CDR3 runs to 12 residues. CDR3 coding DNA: TGTGCCAGCAGCTTCGCGTGGGAGACCCAGTACTTC. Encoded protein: CASSFAWETQYF.

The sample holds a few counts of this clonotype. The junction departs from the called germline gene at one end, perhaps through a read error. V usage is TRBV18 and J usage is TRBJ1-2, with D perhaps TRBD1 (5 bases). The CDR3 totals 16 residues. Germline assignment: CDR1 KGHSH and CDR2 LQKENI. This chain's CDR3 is CASSPREQAANYGYTF. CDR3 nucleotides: TGTGCCAGCTCGCCACGTGAACAGGCTGCTAACTATGGCTACACCTTC.

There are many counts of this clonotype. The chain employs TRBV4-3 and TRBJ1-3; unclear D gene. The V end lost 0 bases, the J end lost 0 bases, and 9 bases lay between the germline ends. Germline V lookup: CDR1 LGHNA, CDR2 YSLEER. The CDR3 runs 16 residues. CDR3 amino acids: CASSQDAPYSGNTIYF. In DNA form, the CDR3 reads TGCGCCAGCAGCCAAGACGCACCGTACTCTGGAAACACCATATATTTT.

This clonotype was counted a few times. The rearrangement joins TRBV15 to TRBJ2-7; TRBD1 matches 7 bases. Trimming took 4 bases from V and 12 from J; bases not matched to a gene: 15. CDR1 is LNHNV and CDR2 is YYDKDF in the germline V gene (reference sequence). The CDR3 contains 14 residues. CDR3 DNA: TGTGCCACCAGCACCAACAGGGGTGCCGTACAGGCGTACTTC. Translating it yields CATSTNRGAVQAYF.

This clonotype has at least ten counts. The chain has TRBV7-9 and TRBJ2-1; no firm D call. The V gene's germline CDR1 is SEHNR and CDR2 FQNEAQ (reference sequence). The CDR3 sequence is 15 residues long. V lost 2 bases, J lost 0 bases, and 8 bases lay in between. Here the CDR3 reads CASSLSFHSYNEQFF. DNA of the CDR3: TGTGCCAGCAGCTTAAGCTTCCACTCCTACAATGAGCAGTTCTTC.

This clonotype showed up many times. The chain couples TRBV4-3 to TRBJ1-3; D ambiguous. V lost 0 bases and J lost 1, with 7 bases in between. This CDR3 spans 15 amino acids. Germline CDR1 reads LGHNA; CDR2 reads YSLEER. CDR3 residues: CASSQDPQSGNTIYF. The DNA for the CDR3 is TGCGCCAGCAGCCAAGATCCCCAATCTGGAAACACCATATATTTT.

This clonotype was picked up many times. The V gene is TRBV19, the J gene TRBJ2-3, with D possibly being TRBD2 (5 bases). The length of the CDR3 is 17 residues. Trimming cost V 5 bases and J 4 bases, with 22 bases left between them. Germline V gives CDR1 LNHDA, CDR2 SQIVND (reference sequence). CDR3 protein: CASSQVYSWETSDTQYF. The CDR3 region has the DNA TGTGCCAGTAGTCAAGTGTACTCTTGGGAGACCTCAGATACGCAGTATTTT.

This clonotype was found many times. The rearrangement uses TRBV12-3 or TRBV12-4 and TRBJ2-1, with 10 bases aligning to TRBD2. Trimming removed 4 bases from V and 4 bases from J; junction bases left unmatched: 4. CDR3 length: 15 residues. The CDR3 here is CASSSSGGAYNEQFF. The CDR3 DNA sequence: TGTGCCAGCAGTTCGAGCGGGGGGGCTTACAATGAGCAGTTCTTC.

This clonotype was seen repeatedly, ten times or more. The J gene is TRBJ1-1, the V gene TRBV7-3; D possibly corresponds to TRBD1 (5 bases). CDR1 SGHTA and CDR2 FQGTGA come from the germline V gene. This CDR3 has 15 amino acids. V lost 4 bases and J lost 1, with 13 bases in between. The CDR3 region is CASSSMQGENTEAFF. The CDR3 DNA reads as TGTGCCAGCAGCTCCATGCAGGGTGAGAACACTGAAGCTTTCTTT.

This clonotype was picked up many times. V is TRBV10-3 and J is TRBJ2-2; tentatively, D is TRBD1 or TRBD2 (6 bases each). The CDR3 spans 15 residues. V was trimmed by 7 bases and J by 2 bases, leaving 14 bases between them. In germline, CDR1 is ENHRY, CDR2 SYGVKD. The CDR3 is CAINEGGLNTGELFF. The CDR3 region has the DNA TGTGCCATCAACGAGGGGGGCCTCAACACCGGGGAGCTGTTTTTT.

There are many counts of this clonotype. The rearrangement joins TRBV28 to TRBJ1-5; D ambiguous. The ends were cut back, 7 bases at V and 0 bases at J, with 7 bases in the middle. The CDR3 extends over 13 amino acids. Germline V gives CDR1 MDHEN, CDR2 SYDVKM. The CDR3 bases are TGTGCCAGCACCAAACATAGCAATCAGCCCCAGCATTTT. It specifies CASTKHSNQPQHF.

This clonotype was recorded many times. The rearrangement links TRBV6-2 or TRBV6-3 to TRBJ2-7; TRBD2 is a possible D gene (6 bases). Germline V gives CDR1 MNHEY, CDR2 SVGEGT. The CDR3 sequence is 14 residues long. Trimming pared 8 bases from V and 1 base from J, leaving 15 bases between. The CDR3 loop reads CASRRRTNSYEQYF. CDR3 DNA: TGTGCCAGCCGTCGAAGGACTAATTCCTACGAGCAGTACTTC.

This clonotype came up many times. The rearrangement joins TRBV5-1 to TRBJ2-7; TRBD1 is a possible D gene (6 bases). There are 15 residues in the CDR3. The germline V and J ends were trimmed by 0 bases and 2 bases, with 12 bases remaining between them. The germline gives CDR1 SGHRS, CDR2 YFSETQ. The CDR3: CASSLVPGETYEQYF. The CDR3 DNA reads TGCGCCAGCAGCTTGGTGCCAGGGGAAACCTACGAGCAGTACTTC.

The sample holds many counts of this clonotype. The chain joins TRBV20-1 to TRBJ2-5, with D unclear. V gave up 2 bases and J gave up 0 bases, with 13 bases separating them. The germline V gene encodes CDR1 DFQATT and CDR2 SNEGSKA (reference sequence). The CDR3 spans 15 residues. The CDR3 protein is CSARPLVGYQETQYF. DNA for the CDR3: TGCAGTGCTAGACCCCTAGTCGGGTACCAAGAGACCCAGTACTTC.

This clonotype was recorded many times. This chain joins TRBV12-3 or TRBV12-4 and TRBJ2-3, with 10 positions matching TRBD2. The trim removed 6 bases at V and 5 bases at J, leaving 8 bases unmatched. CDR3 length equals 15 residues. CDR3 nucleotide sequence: TGTGCCAGCAGATGGAGCGGGGGGGCCGAAGATACGCAGTATTTT. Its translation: CASRWSGGAEDTQYF.

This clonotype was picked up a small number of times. The CDR3 nucleotides are TGTGCCAGCAGCTTGGCAGAGGGGACAGCTTCACCCCTCCACTTT. It yields the protein CASSLAEGTASPLHF. The chain uses TRBV5-8 and TRBJ1-6; TRBD1 aligns across 7 bases. The CDR3 loop spans 15 amino acids. Germline lookup yields CDR1 SGHTS and CDR2 YDEGEE. V was clipped by 0 bases and J by 9 bases; unmatched bases: 6.

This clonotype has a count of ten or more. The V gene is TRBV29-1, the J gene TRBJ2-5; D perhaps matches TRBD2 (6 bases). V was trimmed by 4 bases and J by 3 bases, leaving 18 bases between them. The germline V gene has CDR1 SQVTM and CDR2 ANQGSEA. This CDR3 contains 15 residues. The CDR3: CSVGSASAGKETQYF. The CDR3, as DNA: TGCAGCGTTGGATCCGCTAGCGCTGGGAAAGAGACCCAGTACTTC.

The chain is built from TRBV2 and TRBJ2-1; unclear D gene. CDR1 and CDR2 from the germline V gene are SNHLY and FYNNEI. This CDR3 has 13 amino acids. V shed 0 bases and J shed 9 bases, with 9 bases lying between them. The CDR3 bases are TGTGCCAGCAGTGAAGCGCTTCGAGGTGAGCAGTTCTTC. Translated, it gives CASSEALRGEQFF.